This T cell receptor (beta chain) is drawn from a study of CD8+ T cells in alopecia areata. The V and J ends lost 4 bases and 3 bases respectively, with 13 bases between them. Germline CDR1 and CDR2: MNHEY and SMNVEV (reference sequence). There are 14 residues in the CDR3. TCR sequencing used cDNA made by reverse transcription of extracted RNA. The data were produced by immunoSEQ multiplex PCR, yet TCRdb's version contains in-frame clones alone and is incomplete. The sample has 69,000 or so clones; roughly 60% are singletons. Sampling of alopecia areata patients yielded lesional scalp punch biopsies as well as peripheral blood.

The TCR was taken from a human donor with alopecia areata. The chain is built from TRBV27 and TRBJ2-7; D is possibly TRBD2 (7 bases). Sequencing used CD8+ T cells sorted from blood, obtained at week 0. CDR3 loop: CASSSRGAYYEQYF. The CDR3 DNA sequence: TGTGCCAGCAGTTCCCGGGGGGCTTACTACGAGCAGTACTTC.